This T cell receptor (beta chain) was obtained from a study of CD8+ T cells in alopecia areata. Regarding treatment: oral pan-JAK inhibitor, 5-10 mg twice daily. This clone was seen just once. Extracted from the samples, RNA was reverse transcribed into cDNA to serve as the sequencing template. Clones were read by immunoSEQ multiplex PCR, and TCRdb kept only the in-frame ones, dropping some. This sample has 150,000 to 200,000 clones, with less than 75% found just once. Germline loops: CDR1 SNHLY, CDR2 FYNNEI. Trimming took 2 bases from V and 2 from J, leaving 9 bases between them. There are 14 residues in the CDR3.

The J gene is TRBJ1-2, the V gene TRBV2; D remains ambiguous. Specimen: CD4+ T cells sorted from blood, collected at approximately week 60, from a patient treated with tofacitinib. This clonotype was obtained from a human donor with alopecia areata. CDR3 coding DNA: TGTGCCAGCAGTGAAAGGTGGCGGAACTATGGCTACACCTTC. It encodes CASSERWRNYGYTF.